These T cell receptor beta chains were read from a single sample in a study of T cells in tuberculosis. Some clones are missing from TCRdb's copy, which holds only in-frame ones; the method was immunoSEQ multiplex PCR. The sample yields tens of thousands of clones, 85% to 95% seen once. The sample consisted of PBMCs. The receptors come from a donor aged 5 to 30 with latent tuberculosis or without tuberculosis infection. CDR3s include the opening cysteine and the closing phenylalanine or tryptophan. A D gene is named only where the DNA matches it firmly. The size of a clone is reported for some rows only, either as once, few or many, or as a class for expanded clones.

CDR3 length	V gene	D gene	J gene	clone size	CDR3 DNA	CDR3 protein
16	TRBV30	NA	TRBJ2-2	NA	TGTGCCTGGAGTTCATCAGCGGTGATCGTAACCGGGGAGCTGTTTTTT	CAWSSSAVIVTGELFF
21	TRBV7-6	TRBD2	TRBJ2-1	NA	TGTGCCAGCAGCTCAAAGACTCTAGCGGGGGGCCTGGGGAACTCCTACAATGAGCAGTTCTTC	CASSSKTLAGGLGNSYNEQFF
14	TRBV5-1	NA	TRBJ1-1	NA	TGCGCCAGCAGCTTGGCCGCGAGGAACACTGAAGCTTTCTTT	CASSLAARNTEAFF
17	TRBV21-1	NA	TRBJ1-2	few	TGTGCCAGCAGCAGCCGGGTCCCGACAGGGGATAACTATGGCTACACCTTC	CASSSRVPTGDNYGYTF
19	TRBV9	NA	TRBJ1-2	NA	TGTGCCAGCAGCGTAAATCCACGGGGGGCGGCTCAAAATAACTATGGCTACACCTTC	CASSVNPRGAAQNNYGYTF
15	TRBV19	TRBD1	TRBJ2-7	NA	TGTGCCAGTAGTTCATCTGACAGGGGAACGGCCGAGCAGTACTTC	CASSSSDRGTAEQYF
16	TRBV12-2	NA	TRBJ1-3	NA	TGTGCAAGTCGCTTAGTTCAATCAGGGTTTGGAAACACCATATATTTT	CASRLVQSGFGNTIYF
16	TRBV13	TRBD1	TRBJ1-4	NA	TGTGCCAGCAGCTTGCGCCCCGGGACAGGGCGTGAAAAACTGTTTTTT	CASSLRPGTGREKLFF
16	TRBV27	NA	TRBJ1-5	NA	TGTGCCAGCAGTTTATACAGCCAAAATAGCAATCAGCCCCAGCATTTT	CASSLYSQNSNQPQHF
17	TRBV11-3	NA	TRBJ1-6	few	TGTGCCAGCAGCCGCGGAACCGACAGCTCCTATAATTCACCCCTCCACTTT	CASSRGTDSSYNSPLHF
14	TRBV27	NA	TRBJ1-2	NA	TGTGCCAGCGCAAGCCCCGGGACTGATCCCGGCTACACCTTC	CASASPGTDPGYTF
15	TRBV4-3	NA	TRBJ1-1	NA	TGCGCCAGCAGCCAAAAGACGGCAGGCTGGGCTGAAGCTTTCTTT	CASSQKTAGWAEAFF
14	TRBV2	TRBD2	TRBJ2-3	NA	TGTGCCAGCAGAGTGACGGGGGGACCAGATACGCAGTATTTT	CASRVTGGPDTQYF
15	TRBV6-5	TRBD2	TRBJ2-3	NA	TGTGCCAGCAGTTATCCAGCGGGGGGTCCAGATACGCAGTATTTT	CASSYPAGGPDTQYF
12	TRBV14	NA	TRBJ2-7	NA	TGTGCCAGCAGCCAAGACAGGTACGAGCAGTACTTC	CASSQDRYEQYF
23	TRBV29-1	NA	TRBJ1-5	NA	TGCAGCGTTGAAGTGAGAGACTGTTACTATCCCAACCATACCAATTATAGCAATCAGCCCCAGCATTTT	CSVEVRDCYYPNHTNYSNQPQHF
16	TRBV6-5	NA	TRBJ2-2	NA	TGTGCCAGCAGTTACTCCCAGGGGAGGAACACCGGGGAGCTGTTTTTT	CASSYSQGRNTGELFF
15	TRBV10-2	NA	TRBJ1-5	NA	TGCGCCAGCACCGAGGCAGGGAAGAAAGGTCAGCCCCAGCATTTT	CASTEAGKKGQPQHF
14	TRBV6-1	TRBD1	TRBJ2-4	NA	TGTGCCAGCAGTGACAGGGGGATCGAAAACATTCAGTACTTC	CASSDRGIENIQYF
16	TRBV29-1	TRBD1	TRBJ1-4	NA	TGCAGCGCCCCATTAGGACAGGGGACCACTAATGAAAAACTGTTTTTT	CSAPLGQGTTNEKLFF
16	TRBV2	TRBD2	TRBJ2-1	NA	TGTGCCAGCAGACGACTAGCGGGGGTGTCCTACAATGAGCAGTTCTTC	CASRRLAGVSYNEQFF
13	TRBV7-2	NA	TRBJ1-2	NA	TGTGCCAGCAGCACAACAGGGAACTATGGCTACACCTTC	CASSTTGNYGYTF